The clone carrying this T cell receptor beta chain is classed as medium-sized by frequency. Synovial fluid was collected with matched peripheral blood from each patient with active arthritis. The entry originates in a study of synovial regulatory T cells in juvenile arthritis. This table comes from immunoSEQ multiplex PCR, and its TCRdb copy is limited to in-frame clones, with some not included. The sample yields under 3,500 clones, of which the top ten take up 10% to 15%. Source material: Treg cells from the synovium. The clonotype was recovered from a donor aged 2-35 years with juvenile idiopathic arthritis.

This chain's CDR3 is CASSLGLGWDNEQFF. The V gene is TRBV5-4, the J gene TRBJ2-1. Germline loops: CDR1 SGHNT, CDR2 YYREEE (reference sequence). The CDR3 runs 15 residues. No DNA sequence was recorded.